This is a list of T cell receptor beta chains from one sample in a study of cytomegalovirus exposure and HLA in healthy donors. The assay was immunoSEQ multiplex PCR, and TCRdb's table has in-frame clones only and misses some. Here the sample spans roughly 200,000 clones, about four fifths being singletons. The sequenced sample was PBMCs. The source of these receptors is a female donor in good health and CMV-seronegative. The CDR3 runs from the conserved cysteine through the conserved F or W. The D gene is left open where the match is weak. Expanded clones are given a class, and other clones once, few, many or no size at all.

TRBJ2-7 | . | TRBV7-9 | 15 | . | CASSLVGSRAYEQYF | TGTGCCAGCAGCTTAGTTGGGAGTAGGGCCTACGAGCAGTACTTC
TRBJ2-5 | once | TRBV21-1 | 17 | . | CASSKVPAGQHQETQYF | TGTGCCAGCAGCAAAGTCCCCGCCGGACAGCATCAAGAGACCCAGTACTTC
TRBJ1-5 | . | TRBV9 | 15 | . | CASSGTPYSNQPQHF | TGTGCCAGCAGCGGGACTCCTTATAGCAATCAGCCCCAGCATTTT
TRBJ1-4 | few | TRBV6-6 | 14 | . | CASSYRWGGEKLFF | TGTGCCAGCAGTTACAGATGGGGGGGTGAAAAACTGTTTTTT
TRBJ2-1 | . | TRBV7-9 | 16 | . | CSSSLGALVGRNEQFF | TGTTCCAGCAGCTTAGGTGCCTTGGTGGGCCGCAATGAGCAGTTCTTC
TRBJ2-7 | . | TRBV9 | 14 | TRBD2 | CASSAGGAFYEQYF | TGTGCCAGCAGCGCGGGGGGGGCTTTCTACGAGCAGTACTTC
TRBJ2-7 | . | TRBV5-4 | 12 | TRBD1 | CASSLTGVEQYF | TGTGCCAGCAGCCTGACAGGGGTCGAGCAGTACTTC
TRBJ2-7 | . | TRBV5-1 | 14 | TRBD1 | CASSFRDRVYEQYF | TGCGCCAGCAGCTTCCGGGACAGGGTCTACGAGCAGTACTTC
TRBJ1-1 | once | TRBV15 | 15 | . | CATSSSQEMNTEAFF | TGTGCCACCAGCAGCTCACAGGAGATGAACACTGAAGCTTTCTTT
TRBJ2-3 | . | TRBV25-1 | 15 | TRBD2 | CASSDAGVIPDTQYF | TGTGCCAGCAGTGATGCGGGAGTTATCCCAGATACGCAGTATTTT
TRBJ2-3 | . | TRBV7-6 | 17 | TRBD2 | CASSLDRTSGGTDTQYF | TGTGCCAGCAGCTTAGATCGGACTAGCGGAGGCACAGATACGCAGTATTTT
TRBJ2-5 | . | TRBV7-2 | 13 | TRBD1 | CASSLQGRETQYF | TGTGCCAGCAGCCTACAGGGGAGAGAGACCCAGTACTTC
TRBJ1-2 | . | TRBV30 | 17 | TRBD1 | CAWRARKQTGFDYGYTF | TGTGCCTGGAGAGCACGTAAACAGACAGGGTTCGACTATGGCTACACCTTC
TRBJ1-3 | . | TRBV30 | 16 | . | CAWSAGDTGSGNTIYF | TGTGCCTGGAGTGCCGGGGACACCGGCTCTGGAAACACCATATATTTT
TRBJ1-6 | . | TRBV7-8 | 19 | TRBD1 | CASSSPGQGAFSYNSPLHF | TGTGCCAGCAGCTCCCCGGGACAGGGGGCTTTCTCCTATAATTCACCCCTCCACTTT
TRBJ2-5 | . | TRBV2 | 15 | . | CASRPFAGYQETQYF | TGTGCCAGCCGCCCTTTCGCGGGTTACCAAGAGACCCAGTACTTC
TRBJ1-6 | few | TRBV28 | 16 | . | CASIRFRGTYNSPLHF | TGTGCCAGCATTCGATTCAGGGGCACGTATAATTCACCCCTCCACTTT
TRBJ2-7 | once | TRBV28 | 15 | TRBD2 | CASSVIAGVSYEQYF | TGTGCCAGCAGCGTGATAGCGGGAGTGTCCTACGAGCAGTACTTC
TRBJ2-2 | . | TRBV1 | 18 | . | CTSSQPETDSKNTGELFF | TGCACCAGCAGCCAACCCGAAACGGACTCGAAGAACACCGGGGAGCTGTTTTTT
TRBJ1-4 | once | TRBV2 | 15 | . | CASSELETTNEKLFF | TGTGCCAGCAGTGAACTGGAGACAACTAATGAAAAACTGTTTTTT
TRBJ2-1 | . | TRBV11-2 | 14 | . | CASRDPGLHFEQFF | TGTGCCAGCAGGGACCCGGGACTTCACTTTGAGCAGTTCTTC
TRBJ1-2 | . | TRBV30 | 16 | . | CAWSVPSFGQNYGYTF | TGTGCCTGGAGTGTACCCTCCTTCGGACAGAACTATGGCTACACCTTC
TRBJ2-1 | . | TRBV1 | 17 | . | CTSSQRTGGISDNEQFF | TGCACCAGCAGCCAAAGAACAGGGGGCATTTCAGACAATGAGCAGTTCTTC
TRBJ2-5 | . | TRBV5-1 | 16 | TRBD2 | CASSLGPSGGEETQYF | TGCGCCAGCAGCTTGGGGCCTAGCGGGGGGGAAGAGACCCAGTACTTC
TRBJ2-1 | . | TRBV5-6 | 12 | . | CASSLGTHEQFF | TGTGCCAGCAGCTTGGGTACTCATGAGCAGTTCTTC
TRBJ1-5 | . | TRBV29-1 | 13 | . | CSVGFGSNQPQHF | TGCAGCGTCGGGTTCGGTAGCAATCAGCCCCAGCATTTT
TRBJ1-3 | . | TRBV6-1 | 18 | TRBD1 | CASSGRQGANRSGNTIYF | TGTGCCAGCAGTGGACGACAGGGGGCGAATCGATCTGGAAACACCATATATTTT
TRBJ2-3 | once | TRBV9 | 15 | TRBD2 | CASSVWRGGKDTQYF | TGTGCCAGCAGCGTATGGCGGGGGGGCAAAGATACGCAGTATTTT
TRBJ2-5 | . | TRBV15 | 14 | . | CATSGTQGLETQYF | TGTGCCACCAGCGGTACACAGGGTCTAGAGACCCAGTACTTC
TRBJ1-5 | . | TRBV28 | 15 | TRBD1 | CASSLPIDRDQPQHF | TGTGCCAGCAGTTTACCTATCGACAGGGATCAGCCCCAGCATTTT
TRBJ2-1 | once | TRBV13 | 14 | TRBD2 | CASSPRDYDNEQFF | TGTGCCAGCAGCCCGCGGGACTATGACAATGAGCAGTTCTTC
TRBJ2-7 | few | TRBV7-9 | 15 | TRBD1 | CASSPRTGESYEQYF | TGTGCCAGCAGCCCTCGGACAGGGGAATCCTACGAGCAGTACTTC
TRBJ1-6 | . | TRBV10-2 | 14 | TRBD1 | CASSESTGVSPLHF | TGCGCCAGCAGTGAGTCGACAGGGGTTTCACCCCTCCACTTT
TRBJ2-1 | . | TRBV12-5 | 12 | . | CASGVSRNEQFF | TGTGCTAGTGGTGTAAGCAGGAATGAGCAGTTCTTC
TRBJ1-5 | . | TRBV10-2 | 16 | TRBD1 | CASSGTGDWNTQPQHF | TGCGCCAGCAGTGGGACAGGGGATTGGAATACTCAGCCCCAGCATTTT
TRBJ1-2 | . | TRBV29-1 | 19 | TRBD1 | CSVHSQGARGTTANYGYTF | TGCAGCGTCCATTCACAGGGGGCGCGAGGGACAACAGCTAACTATGGCTACACCTTC
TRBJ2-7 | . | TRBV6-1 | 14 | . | CASRGQGPQVEQYF | TGTGCCAGCAGGGGTCAGGGGCCGCAGGTCGAGCAGTACTTC
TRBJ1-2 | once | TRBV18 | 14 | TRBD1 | CASSSPGQGVGYTF | TGTGCCAGCTCATCGCCGGGACAGGGAGTCGGCTACACCTTC
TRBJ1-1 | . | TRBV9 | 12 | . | CASSALGTEAFF | TGTGCCAGCAGCGCCTTGGGGACAGAAGCTTTCTTT
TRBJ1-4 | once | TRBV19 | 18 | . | CASSIAGKAGTTNEKLFF | TGTGCCAGTAGTATAGCAGGGAAGGCGGGGACAACTAATGAAAAACTGTTTTTT
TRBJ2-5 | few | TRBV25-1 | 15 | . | CASSGTQGRQETQYF | TGTGCCAGCAGTGGTACACAGGGAAGACAAGAGACCCAGTACTTC
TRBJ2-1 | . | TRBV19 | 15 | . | CASSIPGLPYNEQFF | TGTGCCAGTAGTATCCCAGGGTTACCCTACAATGAGCAGTTCTTC
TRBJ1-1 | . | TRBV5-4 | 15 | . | CASSSQGGKDTEAFF | TGTGCCAGCAGCTCTCAGGGCGGGAAGGACACTGAAGCTTTCTTT
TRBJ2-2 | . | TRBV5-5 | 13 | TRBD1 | CASSRDSHRELFF | TGTGCCAGCAGCAGGGACAGTCACCGGGAGCTGTTTTTT
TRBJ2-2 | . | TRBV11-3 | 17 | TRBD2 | CASSFVPTSGGTGELFF | TGTGCCAGCAGCTTTGTCCCGACTAGCGGAGGCACCGGGGAGCTGTTTTTT
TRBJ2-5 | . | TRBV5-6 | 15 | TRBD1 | CASSPRQGLPGTQYF | TGTGCCAGCAGCCCTCGACAGGGCCTACCGGGGACCCAGTACTTC
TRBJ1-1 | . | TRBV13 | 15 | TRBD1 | CASSLGQGLNTEAFF | TGTGCCAGCAGTTTAGGACAGGGGTTGAACACTGAAGCTTTCTTT
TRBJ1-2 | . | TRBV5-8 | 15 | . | CASSLWLQMVFGYTF | TGTGCCAGCAGCTTGTGGCTGCAGATGGTCTTTGGCTACACCTTC
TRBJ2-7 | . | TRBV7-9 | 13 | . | CASSLGVFYEQYF | TGTGCCAGCAGCTTAGGAGTATTCTACGAGCAGTACTTC
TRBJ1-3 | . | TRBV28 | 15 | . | CASSFAWEPGNTIYF | TGTGCCAGCAGTTTCGCTTGGGAGCCTGGAAACACCATATATTTT
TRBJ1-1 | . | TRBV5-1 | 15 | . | CASTPRDFSNTEAFF | TGCGCCAGTACCCCCAGAGACTTCTCTAACACTGAAGCTTTCTTT
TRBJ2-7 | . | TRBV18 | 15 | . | CASSPLHGGNYEQYF | TGTGCCAGCTCACCCCTACACGGGGGTAACTACGAGCAGTACTTC
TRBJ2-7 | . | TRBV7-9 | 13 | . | CASSPPTSYEQYF | TGTGCCAGCAGCCCGCCGACTAGCTACGAGCAGTACTTC
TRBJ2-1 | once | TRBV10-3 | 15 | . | CAILGGSPPYNEQFF | TGTGCCATCCTCGGGGGATCCCCTCCCTACAATGAGCAGTTCTTC
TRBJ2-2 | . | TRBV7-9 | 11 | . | CASSPGTELFF | TGTGCCAGCAGCCCGGGAACGGAGCTGTTTTTT
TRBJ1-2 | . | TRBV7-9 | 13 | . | CSSSLGTSDGYTF | TGTTCCAGCAGCTTAGGGACATCGGATGGCTACACCTTC
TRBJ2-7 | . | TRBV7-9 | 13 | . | CASSSGPPYEQYF | TGTGCCAGCAGCTCAGGGCCCCCCTACGAGCAGTACTTC
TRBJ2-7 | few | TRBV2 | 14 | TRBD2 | CASSELAGVGEQYF | TGTGCCAGCAGTGAACTAGCGGGAGTCGGGGAGCAGTACTTC
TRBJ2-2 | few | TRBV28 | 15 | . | CASSLVGPGAGELFF | TGTGCCAGCAGTTTAGTGGGGCCCGGCGCCGGGGAGCTGTTTTTT